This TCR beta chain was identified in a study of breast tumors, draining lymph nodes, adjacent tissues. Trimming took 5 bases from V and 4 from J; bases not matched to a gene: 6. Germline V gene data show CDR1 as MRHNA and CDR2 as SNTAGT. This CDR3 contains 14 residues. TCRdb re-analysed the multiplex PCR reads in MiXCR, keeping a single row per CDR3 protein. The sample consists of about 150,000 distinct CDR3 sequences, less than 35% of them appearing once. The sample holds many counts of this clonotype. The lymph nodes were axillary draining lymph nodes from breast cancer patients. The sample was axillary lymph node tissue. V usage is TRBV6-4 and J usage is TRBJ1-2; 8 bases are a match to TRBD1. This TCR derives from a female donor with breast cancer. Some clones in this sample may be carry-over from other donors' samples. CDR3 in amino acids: CASSPTGGSYGYTF. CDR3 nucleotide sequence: TGTGCCAGCAGTCCTACAGGGGGGAGCTATGGCTACACCTTC.